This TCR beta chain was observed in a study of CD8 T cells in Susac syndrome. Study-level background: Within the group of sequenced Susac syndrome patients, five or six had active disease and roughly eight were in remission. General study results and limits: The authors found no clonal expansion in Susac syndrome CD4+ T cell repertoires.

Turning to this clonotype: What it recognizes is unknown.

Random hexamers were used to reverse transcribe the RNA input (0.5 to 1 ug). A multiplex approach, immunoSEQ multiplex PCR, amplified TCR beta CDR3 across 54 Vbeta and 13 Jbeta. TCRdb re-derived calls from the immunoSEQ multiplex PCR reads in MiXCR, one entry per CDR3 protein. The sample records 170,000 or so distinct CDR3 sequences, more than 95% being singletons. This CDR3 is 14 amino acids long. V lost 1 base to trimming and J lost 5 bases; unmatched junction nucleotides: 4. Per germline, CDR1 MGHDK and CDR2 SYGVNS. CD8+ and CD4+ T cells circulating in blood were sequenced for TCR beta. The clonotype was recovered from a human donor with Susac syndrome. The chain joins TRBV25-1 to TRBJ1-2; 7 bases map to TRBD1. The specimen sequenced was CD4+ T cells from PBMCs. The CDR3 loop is CASSEFGRGYGYTF. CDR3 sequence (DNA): TGTGCCAGCAGTGAATTTGGCAGGGGGTATGGCTACACCTTC.